This T cell receptor (beta chain) was documented in a study of Graves' ophthalmopathy and Graves' hyperthyroidism. The overall study: The stable label applied to hyperthyroidism with no ophthalmopathy within 18 months of follow-up. Whole-study findings and limits: From stable hyperthyroidism, ophthalmopathy was separated by a 13-signature model with about 88% sensitivity and 75% to 82% specificity.

Exclusion applied to patients with other autoimmune diseases, uncontrolled infections, pregnancy or lactation. The diagnosis combined clinical symptoms, thyroxine, TRAb, thyroid ultrasound and orbital computed tomography scans. Transcripts of RNA were the source for amplifying TCR beta CDR3 regions. HTBI-primed RT-PCR formed the first round, and a multiplex PCR formed the second. TCRdb recomputed calls from the multiplex PCR reads with MiXCR, one row per CDR3 protein. The sample comprises roughly 1.1 million distinct CDR3 sequences, around a third of which are singletons, and over 8.5% rests with the top ten. CDR3 size: 16 residues. From germline, CDR1 is LNHNV and CDR2 YYDKDF (reference sequence). Trimming removed 3 bases from V and 7 bases from J; junction bases left unmatched: 12. Comments on this clonotype: Antigen specificity is unknown.

Sequencing was carried out using peripheral blood or thyroid tissue (not recorded which). This clonotype was obtained from an adult man with Graves' hyperthyroidism. The J gene is TRBJ2-5, the V gene TRBV15; 9 bases are a match to TRBD1. The CDR3 sequence: CATSSGTGTGYATQYF. CDR3 DNA: TGTGCCACCAGCAGCGGAACAGGGACAGGGTACGCGACCCAGTACTTC.